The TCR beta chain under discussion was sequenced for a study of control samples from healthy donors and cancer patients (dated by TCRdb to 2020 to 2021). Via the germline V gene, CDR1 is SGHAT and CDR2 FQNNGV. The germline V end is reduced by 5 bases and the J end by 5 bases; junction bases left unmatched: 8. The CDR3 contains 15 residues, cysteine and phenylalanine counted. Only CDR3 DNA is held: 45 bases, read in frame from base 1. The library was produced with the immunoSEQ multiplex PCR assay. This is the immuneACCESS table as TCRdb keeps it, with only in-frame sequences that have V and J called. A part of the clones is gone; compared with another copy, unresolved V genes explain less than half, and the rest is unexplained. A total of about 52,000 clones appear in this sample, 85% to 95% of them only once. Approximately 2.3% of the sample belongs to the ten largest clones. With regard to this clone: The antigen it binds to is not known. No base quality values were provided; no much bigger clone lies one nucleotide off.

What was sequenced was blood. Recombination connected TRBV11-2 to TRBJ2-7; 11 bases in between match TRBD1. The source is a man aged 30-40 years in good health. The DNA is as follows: TGTGCCAGCAGCGCGTACCCGGGACAGGGGGACGAGCAGTACTTC. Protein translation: CASSAYPGQGDEQYF.